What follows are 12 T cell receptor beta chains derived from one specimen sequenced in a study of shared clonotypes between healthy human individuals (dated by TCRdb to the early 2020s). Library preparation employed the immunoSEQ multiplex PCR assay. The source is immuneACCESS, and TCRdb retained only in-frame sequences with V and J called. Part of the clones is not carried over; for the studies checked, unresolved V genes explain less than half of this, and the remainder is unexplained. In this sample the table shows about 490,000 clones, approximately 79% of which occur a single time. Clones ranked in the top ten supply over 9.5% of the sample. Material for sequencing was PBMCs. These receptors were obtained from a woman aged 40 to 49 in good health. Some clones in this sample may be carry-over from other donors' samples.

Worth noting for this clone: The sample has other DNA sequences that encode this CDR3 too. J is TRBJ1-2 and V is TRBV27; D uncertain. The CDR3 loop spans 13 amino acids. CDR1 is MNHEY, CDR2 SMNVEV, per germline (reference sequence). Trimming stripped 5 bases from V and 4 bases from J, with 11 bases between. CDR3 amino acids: CASSPKAVYGYTF. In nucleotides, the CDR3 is TGTGCCAGCAGTCCGAAGGCGGTCTATGGCTACACCTTC.

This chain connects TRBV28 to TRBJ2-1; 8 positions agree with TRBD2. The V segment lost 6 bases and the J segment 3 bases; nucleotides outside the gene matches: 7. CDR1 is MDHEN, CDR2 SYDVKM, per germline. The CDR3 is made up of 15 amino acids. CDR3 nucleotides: TGTGCCAGCAGGGTATTAGCGGGACGCTACAATGAGCAGTTCTTC. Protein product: CASRVLAGRYNEQFF.

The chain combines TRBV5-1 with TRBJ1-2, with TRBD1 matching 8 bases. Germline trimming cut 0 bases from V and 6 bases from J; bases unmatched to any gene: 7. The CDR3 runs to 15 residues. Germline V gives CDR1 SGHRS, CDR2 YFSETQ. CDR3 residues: CASSLGGQVVNGYTF. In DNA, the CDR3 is TGCGCCAGCAGCTTGGGGGGACAGGTGGTAAATGGCTACACCTTC.

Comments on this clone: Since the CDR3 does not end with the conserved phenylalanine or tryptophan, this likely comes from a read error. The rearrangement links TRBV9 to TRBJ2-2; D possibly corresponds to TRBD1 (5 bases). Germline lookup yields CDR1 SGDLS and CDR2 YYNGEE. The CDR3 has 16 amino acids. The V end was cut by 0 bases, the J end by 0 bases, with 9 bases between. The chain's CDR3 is CASSVVAGSNTGELFL. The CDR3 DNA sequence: TGTGCCAGCAGCGTAGTGGCAGGGTCGAACACCGGGGAGCTGTTTCTT.

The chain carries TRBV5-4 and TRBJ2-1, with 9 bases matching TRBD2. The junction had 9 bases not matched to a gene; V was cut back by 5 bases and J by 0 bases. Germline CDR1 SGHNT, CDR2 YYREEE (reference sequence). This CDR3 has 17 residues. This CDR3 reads CASRPTISGSSYNEQFF. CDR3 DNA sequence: TGTGCCAGCAGACCCACTATTAGCGGGAGCTCCTACAATGAGCAGTTCTTC.

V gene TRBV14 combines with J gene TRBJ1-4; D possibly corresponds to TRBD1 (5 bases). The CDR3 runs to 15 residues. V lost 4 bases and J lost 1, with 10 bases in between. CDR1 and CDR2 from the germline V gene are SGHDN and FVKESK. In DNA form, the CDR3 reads TGTGCCAGCAGCCCCAGGGCGGGAACTAATGAAAAACTGTTTTTT. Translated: CASSPRAGTNEKLFF.

DNA of the CDR3: TGCGCCAGCGGGCGTATTAATGAGCAGTTCTTC. This sequence encodes CASGRINEQFF. The chain couples TRBV4-1 to TRBJ2-1; D gene unclear. Deletions cut 8 bases from V and 7 bases from J, with 9 bases between. From germline, CDR1 is MGHRA and CDR2 YSYEKL. The CDR3 is 11 amino acids.

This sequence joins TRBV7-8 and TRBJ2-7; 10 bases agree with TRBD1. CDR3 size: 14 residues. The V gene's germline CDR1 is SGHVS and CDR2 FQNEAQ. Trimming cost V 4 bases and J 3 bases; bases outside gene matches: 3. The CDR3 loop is CASSWGDRGYEQYF. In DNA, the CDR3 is TGTGCCAGCAGCTGGGGGGACAGGGGCTACGAGCAGTACTTC. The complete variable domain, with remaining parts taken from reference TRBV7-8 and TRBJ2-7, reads GAGVSQSPRYKVAKRGQDVALRCDPISGHVSLFWYQQALGQGPEFLTYFQNEAQLDKSGLPSDRFFAERPEGSVSTLKIQRTQQEDSAVYLCASSWGDRGYEQYFGPGTRLTVT.

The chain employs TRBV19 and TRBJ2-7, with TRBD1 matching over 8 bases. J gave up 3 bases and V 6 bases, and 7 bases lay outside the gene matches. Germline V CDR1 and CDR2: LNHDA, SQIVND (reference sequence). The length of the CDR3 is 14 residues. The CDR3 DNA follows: TGTGCCAGTAGAGGACAGGGAAACTTCTACGAGCAGTACTTC. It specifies CASRGQGNFYEQYF.

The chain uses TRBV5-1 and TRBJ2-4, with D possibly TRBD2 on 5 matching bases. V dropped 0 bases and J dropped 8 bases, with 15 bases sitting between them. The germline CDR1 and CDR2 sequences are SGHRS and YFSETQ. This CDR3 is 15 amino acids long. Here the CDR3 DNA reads TGCGCCAGCAGCTTGGGGGTAGGAGGCCTCTACATTCAGTACTTC. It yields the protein CASSLGVGGLYIQYF.

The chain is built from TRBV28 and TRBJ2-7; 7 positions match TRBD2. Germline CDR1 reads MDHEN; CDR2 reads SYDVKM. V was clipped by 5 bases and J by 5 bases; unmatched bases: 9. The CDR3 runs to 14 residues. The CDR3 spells CASSVGGRGNEQYF. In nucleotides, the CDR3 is TGTGCCAGCAGTGTCGGCGGGAGAGGTAACGAGCAGTACTTC.

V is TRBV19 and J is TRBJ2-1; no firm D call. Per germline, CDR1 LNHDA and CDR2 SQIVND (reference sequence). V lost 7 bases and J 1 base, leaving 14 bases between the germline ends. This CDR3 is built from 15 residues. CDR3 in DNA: TGTGCCAGTAAGCAGCAGGCGGCTTCCTACAATGAGCAGTTCTTC. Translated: CASKQQAASYNEQFF.